These T cell receptor beta chains were read from a single sample in a study of CD8 T cells in Susac syndrome. One entry per CDR3 protein, called by TCRdb with MiXCR from the immunoSEQ multiplex PCR reads. The profile shows hundreds of thousands of distinct CDR3 sequences, around 85% of them singletons. Sequencing was performed on CD8+ T cells from PBMCs. These receptors were taken from a human donor with multiple sclerosis. CDR3s include the opening cysteine and the closing phenylalanine or tryptophan. The order of the fields is CDR3 DNA, CDR3 protein, D gene, clone size, J gene, V gene. The D gene is left open where the match is weak. Clone sizes are given selectively: once, few, many, or a class where the clone is expanded.

CDR3 DNA: TGCGCCAGCAGCCAAGTATACGGTTCGCCAGATACGCAGTATTTT; CDR3 protein: CASSQVYGSPDTQYF; D gene: -; clone size: -; J gene: TRBJ2-3; V gene: TRBV4-1
CDR3 DNA: TGCAGTGCTAGAGATCGTCGGGGCCTAACTTACAATGAGCAGTTCTTC; CDR3 protein: CSARDRRGLTYNEQFF; D gene: -; clone size: -; J gene: TRBJ2-1; V gene: TRBV20-1
CDR3 DNA: TGTGCCAGCAGTTACTTAGCGGAAGCCCCAATATATGAGCAGTTCTTC; CDR3 protein: CASSYLAEAPIYEQFF; D gene: -; clone size: -; J gene: TRBJ2-1; V gene: TRBV6-2/TRBV6-3
CDR3 DNA: TGTGCCAGCAGCCAAGAAATTGGGACAAACTATGGCTACACCTTC; CDR3 protein: CASSQEIGTNYGYTF; D gene: -; clone size: -; J gene: TRBJ1-2; V gene: TRBV3-1
CDR3 DNA: TGCGCCAGCAGCCCCATTTTATACGGGGATAGGGTTCAGCCCCAGCATTTT; CDR3 protein: CASSPILYGDRVQPQHF; D gene: -; clone size: -; J gene: TRBJ1-5; V gene: TRBV4-1
CDR3 DNA: TGTGCCAGCAGTTACTCAGCCGGTGCAACTAATGAAAAACTGTTTTTT; CDR3 protein: CASSYSAGATNEKLFF; D gene: -; clone size: -; J gene: TRBJ1-4; V gene: TRBV6-5
CDR3 DNA: TGTGCCAGTTGGGACAGGGAAAATGAGCAGTTCTTC; CDR3 protein: CASWDRENEQFF; D gene: TRBD1; clone size: -; J gene: TRBJ2-1; V gene: TRBV19
CDR3 DNA: TGTGCCAGCAGTTACTCGAAAATCGGGGGCAGAGCTAATGAAAAACTGTTTTTT; CDR3 protein: CASSYSKIGGRANEKLFF; D gene: -; clone size: -; J gene: TRBJ1-4; V gene: TRBV6-5
CDR3 DNA: TGTGCCTGCACCGAGCAACCCGGTTTGAACACTGAAGCTTTCTTT; CDR3 protein: CACTEQPGLNTEAFF; D gene: -; clone size: -; J gene: TRBJ1-1; V gene: TRBV6-5
CDR3 DNA: TGTGCCAGCAGTGAAGCGTCCGGGTCTGGGGAAGCTTTCTTT; CDR3 protein: CASSEASGSGEAFF; D gene: -; clone size: -; J gene: TRBJ1-1; V gene: TRBV2
CDR3 DNA: TGTGCCAGCACAACTAGCGGGGAGTACAATGAGCAGTTCTTC; CDR3 protein: CASTTSGEYNEQFF; D gene: TRBD2; clone size: -; J gene: TRBJ2-1; V gene: TRBV4-2
CDR3 DNA: TGTGCCAGCAGCTTTGGTCCCGGGAGAGAGACCCAGTACTTC; CDR3 protein: CASSFGPGRETQYF; D gene: -; clone size: few; J gene: TRBJ2-5; V gene: TRBV11-2
CDR3 DNA: TGTGCCAGCAGCCCGTCATTAGGAAGGGTTCAAGAGACCCAGTACTTC; CDR3 protein: CASSPSLGRVQETQYF; D gene: -; clone size: -; J gene: TRBJ2-5; V gene: TRBV7-4
CDR3 DNA: TGTGCCATCAGTGTGGACAGGTGGAACGAGCAGTACTTC; CDR3 protein: CAISVDRWNEQYF; D gene: TRBD1; clone size: -; J gene: TRBJ2-7; V gene: TRBV10-3
CDR3 DNA: TGCGCCAGCAGCGGAACAGGGTTCCCCTACGAGCAGTACTTC; CDR3 protein: CASSGTGFPYEQYF; D gene: -; clone size: -; J gene: TRBJ2-7; V gene: TRBV5-1
CDR3 DNA: TGTGCCAGCAGGGACAGGGACGTGGACTATGGCTACACCTTC; CDR3 protein: CASRDRDVDYGYTF; D gene: TRBD1; clone size: -; J gene: TRBJ1-2; V gene: TRBV5-5
CDR3 DNA: TGCAGTGGGCGGGACGACTACAATGAGCAGTTCTTC; CDR3 protein: CSGRDDYNEQFF; D gene: -; clone size: -; J gene: TRBJ2-1; V gene: TRBV29-1
CDR3 DNA: TGCGCCAGCAGCCAAGATGTGACAGTAACCTACGAGCAGTACTTC; CDR3 protein: CASSQDVTVTYEQYF; D gene: -; clone size: -; J gene: TRBJ2-7; V gene: TRBV4-1
CDR3 DNA: TGTGCCTGGAGACGGGACATTTACGAGCAGTACTTC; CDR3 protein: CAWRRDIYEQYF; D gene: -; clone size: once; J gene: TRBJ2-7; V gene: TRBV30
CDR3 DNA: TGCGCCAGCAGTCAGGACAGGGAAGTTAGGGAGCTGTTTTTT; CDR3 protein: CASSQDREVRELFF; D gene: TRBD1; clone size: once; J gene: TRBJ2-2; V gene: TRBV23-1
CDR3 DNA: TGTGCCAGCAGTGAAGGATCTGGAAACACCATATATTTT; CDR3 protein: CASSEGSGNTIYF; D gene: -; clone size: -; J gene: TRBJ1-3; V gene: TRBV6-4
CDR3 DNA: TGTGCCAGCAGCCAAGAAACAGCCCTCAACACTGAAGCTTTCTTT; CDR3 protein: CASSQETALNTEAFF; D gene: -; clone size: -; J gene: TRBJ1-1; V gene: TRBV14
CDR3 DNA: TGCAGCAAATTGTGGGGCGTTGAGCAGTTCTTC; CDR3 protein: CSKLWGVEQFF; D gene: -; clone size: -; J gene: TRBJ2-1; V gene: TRBV20-1
CDR3 DNA: TGCAGTGCTAGGACGAATAGCGGCTCCTACAATGAGCAGTTCTTC; CDR3 protein: CSARTNSGSYNEQFF; D gene: -; clone size: -; J gene: TRBJ2-1; V gene: TRBV20-1
CDR3 DNA: TGTGCCAGCAGCTTGGTAAGGGGCTCTGGCAATCAGCCCCAGCATTTT; CDR3 protein: CASSLVRGSGNQPQHF; D gene: -; clone size: -; J gene: TRBJ1-5; V gene: TRBV5-5
CDR3 DNA: TGTGCCAGCAGCCAAGTGGTGGCCACAGATACGCAGTATTTT; CDR3 protein: CASSQVVATDTQYF; D gene: -; clone size: -; J gene: TRBJ2-3; V gene: TRBV6-2/TRBV6-3
CDR3 DNA: TGTGCCAGCAGTTTATGGGGGGATCATGAAGCTTTCTTT; CDR3 protein: CASSLWGDHEAFF; D gene: -; clone size: -; J gene: TRBJ1-1; V gene: TRBV27
CDR3 DNA: TGTGCCAGCAGTTTGGGGAGCTGGGGGCGCGTTTTAAGAGATACGCAGTATTTT; CDR3 protein: CASSLGSWGRVLRDTQYF; D gene: -; clone size: -; J gene: TRBJ2-3; V gene: TRBV28
CDR3 DNA: TGTGCCAGCAGTTTAGTAGGGGGCGCGTACGAGCAGTACTTC; CDR3 protein: CASSLVGGAYEQYF; D gene: TRBD1; clone size: -; J gene: TRBJ2-7; V gene: TRBV7-9
CDR3 DNA: TGTGCCAGCAGTTCTCCGGGGGGTCTTGCCGGGGAGCTGTTTTTT; CDR3 protein: CASSSPGGLAGELFF; D gene: TRBD2; clone size: -; J gene: TRBJ2-2; V gene: TRBV27
CDR3 DNA: TGTGCCAGCAGTTACGGGACAGGGACCTACAATGAGCAGTTCTTC; CDR3 protein: CASSYGTGTYNEQFF; D gene: TRBD1; clone size: few; J gene: TRBJ2-1; V gene: TRBV6-5
CDR3 DNA: TGCAGTGCTAGCGGAACCGGGACTAGCGGGATAGTGAGCTCCTACGAGCAGTACTTC; CDR3 protein: CSASGTGTSGIVSSYEQYF; D gene: TRBD2; clone size: -; J gene: TRBJ2-7; V gene: TRBV20-1
CDR3 DNA: TGCGCCAGCAGGGTGACAGGGCACACTGAAGCTTTCTTT; CDR3 protein: CASRVTGHTEAFF; D gene: TRBD1; clone size: -; J gene: TRBJ1-1; V gene: TRBV10-1
CDR3 DNA: TGCGCCAGCAGCTTGCGAGGGGGTGAAATCTCTGGAAACACCATATATTTT; CDR3 protein: CASSLRGGEISGNTIYF; D gene: -; clone size: -; J gene: TRBJ1-3; V gene: TRBV5-1
CDR3 DNA: TGTGCCAGTATTCTCAGCGGGGTAGGTGGTGAGCAGTTCTTC; CDR3 protein: CASILSGVGGEQFF; D gene: TRBD2; clone size: few; J gene: TRBJ2-1; V gene: TRBV19
CDR3 DNA: TGTGCCTGGAGTCCCGGGGGAGGCAATCAGCCCCAGCATTTT; CDR3 protein: CAWSPGGGNQPQHF; D gene: -; clone size: -; J gene: TRBJ1-5; V gene: TRBV30
CDR3 DNA: TGTGCCAGCAGTAACCGACAGGGCCTGGGGAATGAGCAGTTCTTC; CDR3 protein: CASSNRQGLGNEQFF; D gene: TRBD1; clone size: -; J gene: TRBJ2-1; V gene: TRBV27
CDR3 DNA: TGTGCCAGCAGCCAAGACTTCAACGCCTATGGCTACACCTTC; CDR3 protein: CASSQDFNAYGYTF; D gene: -; clone size: -; J gene: TRBJ1-2; V gene: TRBV3-1
CDR3 DNA: TGTGCCAGCAGCCCTATTTTCGAGACCCAGTACTTC; CDR3 protein: CASSPIFETQYF; D gene: -; clone size: -; J gene: TRBJ2-5; V gene: TRBV11-1
CDR3 DNA: TGTGCCAGCAGCGTAGTTAGCGGGACCCTCAACGAGCAGTACTTC; CDR3 protein: CASSVVSGTLNEQYF; D gene: TRBD2; clone size: -; J gene: TRBJ2-7; V gene: TRBV9
CDR3 DNA: TGTGCCAGCAGCTTCGAGGGACAGGGCCTCTCTGGGGCCAACGTCCTGACTTTC; CDR3 protein: CASSFEGQGLSGANVLTF; D gene: TRBD1; clone size: -; J gene: TRBJ2-6; V gene: TRBV11-2
CDR3 DNA: TGTGCCAGCAGCTCAGGTGGGTCTCACTACGAGCAGTACTTC; CDR3 protein: CASSSGGSHYEQYF; D gene: -; clone size: -; J gene: TRBJ2-7; V gene: TRBV13
CDR3 DNA: TGCGCCAGCAGCCAAGGGGGGCGTGGAGATACGCAGTATTTT; CDR3 protein: CASSQGGRGDTQYF; D gene: -; clone size: once; J gene: TRBJ2-3; V gene: TRBV4-1
CDR3 DNA: TGCGCCAGCAGCCCGACAGGTCTCTCCTACGAGCAGTACTTC; CDR3 protein: CASSPTGLSYEQYF; D gene: -; clone size: -; J gene: TRBJ2-7; V gene: TRBV5-1
CDR3 DNA: TGTGCCAGCAGTTTATCTGGACAAAAGATTAGCTACGAGCAGTACTTC; CDR3 protein: CASSLSGQKISYEQYF; D gene: -; clone size: -; J gene: TRBJ2-7; V gene: TRBV27
CDR3 DNA: TGTGCTAGTGGTTTCTCTGGGGGCCCCACCCAGAGCTCCTACAATGAGCAGTTCTTC; CDR3 protein: CASGFSGGPTQSSYNEQFF; D gene: -; clone size: -; J gene: TRBJ2-1; V gene: TRBV12-5
CDR3 DNA: TGTGCCAGCAGCACCGACAGGCTAGTATGGGAGACCCAGTACTTC; CDR3 protein: CASSTDRLVWETQYF; D gene: -; clone size: -; J gene: TRBJ2-5; V gene: TRBV4-2
CDR3 DNA: TGCGCCAGCAGCCAAGAAAGAAGGGGGTTCTCCGAGCAGTACTTC; CDR3 protein: CASSQERRGFSEQYF; D gene: -; clone size: -; J gene: TRBJ2-7; V gene: TRBV4-1
CDR3 DNA: TGTGCCAGCAGCTTCCGCTACCACTACGAGCAGTACTTC; CDR3 protein: CASSFRYHYEQYF; D gene: -; clone size: -; J gene: TRBJ2-7; V gene: TRBV7-8
CDR3 DNA: TGTGCCAGCGGGGGGGACAGGACCTCCTACAATGAGCAGTTCTTC; CDR3 protein: CASGGDRTSYNEQFF; D gene: -; clone size: -; J gene: TRBJ2-1; V gene: TRBV12-3/TRBV12-4